The 18 T cell receptor beta chains below come from one sample, sequenced in a study of post-analysis software for immune sequencing data. Overall study results and limits: The five TRBV segments detected at higher frequency in patients than in controls included TRBV5-6, TRBV5-1 and TRBV20-1.

Sequencing libraries made from TCR beta cDNA carried unique molecular identifiers. TCRdb called the PCR reads again in MiXCR, with one record for every CDR3 protein. The table lists some 690,000 distinct CDR3 sequences, about 32% of them singletons. Antigen specificity for these receptors is unknown. The sequenced material came from blood. Receptor source: a girl between 10 and 17 years old with multiple sclerosis.

This clonotype showed up just a few times. The rearrangement joins TRBV20-1 to TRBJ2-7; TRBD2 aligns across 9 bases. V dropped 6 bases and J dropped 2; count of bases not matched to a gene: 11. The V gene's germline CDR1 is DFQATT and CDR2 SNEGSKA (reference sequence). The CDR3 sequence is 15 residues long. CDR3 sequence (DNA): TGCAGTGCCCATAAGCTAGCGGGAACCCCCTACGAGCAGTACTTC. Translated, it gives CSAHKLAGTPYEQYF.

This chain links TRBV7-2 with TRBJ2-1; 11 bases agree with TRBD1. The CDR3 spans 18 residues. The V segment lost 5 bases and the J segment 8 bases; nucleotides outside the gene matches: 17. The germline gives CDR1 SGHTA, CDR2 FQGNSA. The CDR3 DNA reads as TGTGCCAGCAGCCATCCTACGGGACAGGGGGGGAGGGGGGATGAGCAGTTCTTC. Encoded protein: CASSHPTGQGGRGDEQFF.

In its sample, this clonotype was seen a few times. The chain is built from TRBV29-1 and TRBJ2-5; 9 bases fit TRBD2. The CDR3 contains 14 residues. Germline lookup yields CDR1 SQVTM and CDR2 ANQGSEA. V shed 6 bases, J shed 4 bases, and the junction held 9 bases outside the gene matches. CDR3 DNA: TGCAGCGTGTTAGCGGGAGCTGTGAGAGAGACCCAGTACTTC. It translates to CSVLAGAVRETQYF.

There are a few counts of this clonotype. CDR3: CASSHDRFLGYTF. CDR3 coding DNA: TGTGCCAGCAGCCATGACAGGTTCTTAGGCTACACCTTC. This rearrangement joins TRBV5-6 to TRBJ1-2; a possible D gene is TRBD1 (6 bases). This CDR3 region has 13 residues. Germline CDR1 SGHDT, CDR2 YYEEEE. The V gene lost 4 bases and the J gene lost 8 bases, with 15 bases spanning the gap.

This chain links TRBV4-2 with TRBJ1-1; tentatively, D is TRBD1 (6 bases). Germline CDR1 LGHNA, CDR2 YNFKEQ. V lost 1 base to trimming and J lost 8 bases, with 20 bases between them. The CDR3 runs 16 residues. The CDR3 loop reads CASSQGVSGHDNEAFF. CDR3 DNA sequence: TGTGCCAGCAGCCAAGGGGTATCGGGACACGACAACGAAGCTTTCTTT.

V is TRBV24-1 and J is TRBJ2-1, with 11 bases matching TRBD2. V dropped 10 bases and J dropped 2; count of bases not matched to a gene: 0. The germline gives CDR1 KGHDR, CDR2 SFDVKD. The CDR3 extends over 13 amino acids. CDR3 sequence reads: CATSGRAYNEQFF. DNA of the CDR3: TGTGCCACTAGCGGGAGGGCCTACAATGAGCAGTTCTTC.

The rearrangement uses TRBV28 and TRBJ1-2, with D hard to call. This CDR3 is built from 14 residues. Trimming removed 1 base from V and 2 bases from J, with 8 bases in between. The germline CDR1 and CDR2 sequences are MDHEN and SYDVKM. The CDR3 reads CASSLYTENYGYTF. Written as DNA, the CDR3 is TGTGCCAGCAGTTTATATACGGAAAACTATGGCTACACCTTC.

This clonotype was picked up a small number of times. The DNA for the CDR3 is TGTGCCAGCTCACCCCTGGGGGGACTAGCGGCCGTCTCCTACGAGCAGTACTTC. It yields the protein CASSPLGGLAAVSYEQYF. The chain combines TRBV18 with TRBJ2-7; TRBD2 agrees at 11 bases. CDR3 length: 18 residues. The germline V gene has CDR1 KGHSH and CDR2 LQKENI. The ends lost 3 bases at V and 0 bases at J; junction bases unmatched: 10.

This clonotype was counted a few times. The chain is built from TRBV20-1 and TRBJ2-5; TRBD1 agrees at 9 bases. From germline, CDR1 is DFQATT and CDR2 SNEGSKA (reference sequence). The CDR3 length is 15 residues. After removal of 0 bases from V and 5 bases from J, the junction contained 7 bases not matched to a gene. Here the CDR3 reads CSARDRDRAWETQYF. The CDR3 coding sequence is TGCAGTGCTAGAGATCGGGACAGGGCATGGGAGACCCAGTACTTC.

The chain uses TRBV5-1 and TRBJ2-7; the D is unclear. This CDR3 is built from 14 residues. Trimming shortened V by 4 bases and J by 0 bases, and 11 bases separated the two germline ends. CDR1 SGHRS and CDR2 YFSETQ come from the germline V gene. The CDR3 sequence: CASSLNYRSYEQYF. DNA of the CDR3: TGCGCCAGCAGCCTTAACTACCGCTCCTACGAGCAGTACTTC.

V usage is TRBV7-2 and J usage is TRBJ2-1; 8 nucleotides match TRBD1. The CDR3 totals 16 residues. V lost 5 bases to trimming and J lost 0 bases; unmatched junction nucleotides: 6. Germline V gene sequence: CDR1 SGHTA, CDR2 FQGNSA. CDR3 protein: CASSPRTGSSYNEQFF. CDR3 bases: TGTGCCAGCAGCCCCCGGACAGGGAGCTCCTACAATGAGCAGTTCTTC.

This chain uses TRBV20-1 with TRBJ2-5; either TRBD1 or TRBD2 may supply D (5 bases each). The CDR3 length is 13 residues. Deletions cut 5 bases from V and 2 bases from J, with 12 bases between. CDR1 and CDR2 (germline): DFQATT, SNEGSKA (reference sequence). CDR3 sequence: CSAGPGRQETQYF. The CDR3 DNA reads TGCAGTGCTGGGCCGGGGCGGCAAGAGACCCAGTACTTC.

V is TRBV7-2 and J is TRBJ2-3; 9 nucleotides agree with TRBD1. J was trimmed by 1 base and V by 1 base; bases with no gene match: 6. The V gene's germline CDR1 is SGHTA and CDR2 FQGNSA. The CDR3 is 17 amino acids. In nucleotides, the CDR3 is TGTGCCAGCAGCTTAGTAGGGACAGGGCAACGCACAGATACGCAGTATTTT. Translating gives CASSLVGTGQRTDTQYF.

This clonotype turned up a few times. V is TRBV7-9 and J is TRBJ1-2, with 7 positions matching TRBD1. The CDR3 loop spans 15 amino acids. Trimming cost V 1 base and J 4 bases; bases outside gene matches: 6. The germline V gene encodes CDR1 SEHNR and CDR2 FQNEAQ (reference sequence). The CDR3 DNA is TGTGCCAGCAGCTTAGTCCCGGACAGGTCCTATGGCTACACCTTC. Its translation: CASSLVPDRSYGYTF.

This clonotype occurred once. The chain combines TRBV6-5 with TRBJ2-3; 10 bases align to TRBD2. V shed 5 bases, J shed 4 bases, and the junction held 6 bases outside the gene matches. This CDR3 comprises 15 residues. CDR1 and CDR2 from the germline V gene are MNHEY and SVGAGI. The CDR3 DNA follows: TGTGCCAGCAGTGCGGGACTAGCGAAGTCAGATACGCAGTATTTT. Its translation: CASSAGLAKSDTQYF.

Comments on this clonotype: Being one base from a much bigger clone, this may be a read error. This chain joins TRBV6-5 and TRBJ2-7; D remains unclear. The CDR3 runs 13 residues. V lost 6 bases and J 1 base, leaving 10 bases between the germline ends. The germline CDR1 and CDR2 sequences are MNHEY and SVGAGI. DNA of the CDR3: TGTGCCAGCAGGTACGGCTCATCCTACGAGCAGTACTTC. This encodes CASRYGSSYEQYF.

Only a few counts were recorded for this clonotype. The chain carries TRBV12-3 or TRBV12-4 and TRBJ2-2, with D maybe TRBD2 (6 bases). The germline V and J ends were trimmed by 4 bases and 3 bases, with 12 bases remaining between them. The CDR3 runs to 15 residues. This chain's CDR3 is CASSYDRLDTGELFF. Here the CDR3 DNA reads TGTGCCAGCAGTTACGACAGACTAGACACCGGGGAGCTGTTTTTT.

The chain has TRBV4-1 and TRBJ1-1, with D perhaps matching TRBD1 (6 bases). The CDR3 totals 15 residues. Looked up from germline, CDR1 is MGHRA and CDR2 is YSYEKL. The V end lost 9 bases, the J end lost 2 bases, and 19 bases lay between the germline ends. The CDR3 spells CASTPGDRVNTEAFF. The CDR3 DNA reads TGCGCCAGTACACCAGGGGACCGCGTTAACACTGAAGCTTTCTTT.